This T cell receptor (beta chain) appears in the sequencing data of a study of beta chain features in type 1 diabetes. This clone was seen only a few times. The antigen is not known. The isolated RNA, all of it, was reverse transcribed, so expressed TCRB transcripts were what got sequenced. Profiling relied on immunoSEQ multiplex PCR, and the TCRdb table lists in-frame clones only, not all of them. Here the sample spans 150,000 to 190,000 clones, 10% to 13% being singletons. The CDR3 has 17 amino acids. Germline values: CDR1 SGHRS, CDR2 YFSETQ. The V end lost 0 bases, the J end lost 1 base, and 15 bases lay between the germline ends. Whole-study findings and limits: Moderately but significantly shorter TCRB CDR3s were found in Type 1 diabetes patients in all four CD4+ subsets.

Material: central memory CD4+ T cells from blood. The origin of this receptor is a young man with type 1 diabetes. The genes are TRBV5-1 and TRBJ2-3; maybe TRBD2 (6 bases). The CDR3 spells CASSLGGLPDRTDTQYF. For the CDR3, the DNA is TGCGCCAGCAGCTTGGGGGGACTTCCCGATCGCACAGATACGCAGTATTTT.